The clone carrying this T cell receptor (beta chain) was observed once. With V trimmed by 4 bases and J by 4 bases, 1 base remained unmatched. Germline-derived CDR1 and CDR2 are LNHDA and SQIVND (reference sequence). CDR3 size: 13 residues. The entry originates in a study of blood T cell repertoires in COVID-19. Study context: In each case, the material was cDNA or gDNA derived from T cells, B-cell-depleted T cells, or PBMCs.

This table comes from immunoSEQ multiplex PCR, and its TCRdb copy is limited to in-frame clones, with some not included. The sample consists of some 200,000 clones, around three quarters of them appearing once. Sequencing was performed on peripheral blood. The chain uses TRBV19 and TRBJ1-1; TRBD1 matches at 9 bases. The sequence was collected from a woman aged 70-85 years with acute or convalescent COVID-19. CDR3 nucleotide sequence: TGTGCCAGTAGTAGACAGGGGGTCACTGAAGCTTTCTTT. This gives the protein CASSRQGVTEAFF. The full variable domain, with the rest looked up from reference TRBV19 and TRBJ1-1, is DGGITQSPKYLFRKEGQNVTLSCEQNLNHDAMYWYRQDPGQGLRLIYYSQIVNDFQKGDIAEGYSVSREKKESFPLTVTSAQKNPTAFYLCASSRQGVTEAFFGQGTRLTVV.